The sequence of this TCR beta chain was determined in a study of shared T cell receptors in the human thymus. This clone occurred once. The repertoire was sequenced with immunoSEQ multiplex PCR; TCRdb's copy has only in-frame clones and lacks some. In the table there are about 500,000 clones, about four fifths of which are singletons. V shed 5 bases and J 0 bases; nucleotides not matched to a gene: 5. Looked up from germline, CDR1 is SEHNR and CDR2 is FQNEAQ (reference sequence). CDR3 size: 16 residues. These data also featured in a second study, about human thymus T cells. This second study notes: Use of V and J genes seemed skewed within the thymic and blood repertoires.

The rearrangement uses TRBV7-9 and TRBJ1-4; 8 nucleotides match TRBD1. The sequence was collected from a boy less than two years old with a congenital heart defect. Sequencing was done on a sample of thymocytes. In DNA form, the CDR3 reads TGTGCCAGCAGCCCAGGGACAGGTTCAACTAATGAAAAACTGTTTTTT. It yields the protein CASSPGTGSTNEKLFF.